This record concerns one T cell receptor (beta chain) sequence. Its cognate antigen is unknown. The CDR3 runs to 15 residues. CDR1 is SEHNR, CDR2 FQNEAQ, per germline (reference sequence). Trimming took off 2 bases at V and 7 bases at J, with 18 bases between the two ends. This sample is part of a study of OX40 agonist ivuxolimab in advanced cancers. Study details: Patients received the agonistic anti-OX40 (CD134) antibody ivuxolimab. Dose-escalation subjects each had hepatocellular carcinoma, melanoma, renal cell or head and neck cancer. Study-wide results and limits: Expansion of clones was among the lowest in partial responders at 0.1-3.0 mg/kg.

TCRdb's table, derived via immunoSEQ multiplex PCR, lists solely in-frame clones and lacks some. Of about 20,000 clones in the sample, under 90% are singletons; the top ten hold 21%. This specimen consisted of CD4+ or CD8+ T cells sorted from blood, obtained in a trial of the OX40 agonist ivuxolimab. This chain connects TRBV7-9 to TRBJ2-7; possible D gene TRBD2, 6 bases. The clonotype originates from an adult with an advanced solid tumor such as melanoma, head and neck, liver or kidney cancer. CDR3 coding DNA: TGTGCCAGCAGCTTACCGGGACTCCAATTATATGAGCAGTACTTC. It specifies CASSLPGLQLYEQYF.